The 14 T cell receptor beta chains in this list originate from one sample, sequenced in a study of sequential checkpoint blockade in melanoma. The treatment is: randomized to nivolumab then ipilimumab (arm A) or the reverse (arm B). The protocol was immunoSEQ multiplex PCR, while the TCRdb copy is restricted to in-frame clones and leaves out a portion. The sample gives approximately 23,000 clones, roughly 76% of which show up once; approximately 30% is in the top ten. The sample here was CD8+ T cells sorted from blood (inferred from file names), taken from a patient given nivolumab and ipilimumab in sequence. The receptors were gathered from a human donor with melanoma.

The chain is built from TRBV19 and TRBJ2-5; D might be TRBD1 (6 bases). CDR3 length equals 15 residues. Germline loops: CDR1 LNHDA, CDR2 SQIVND (reference sequence). Trimming took 0 bases from V and 2 from J, leaving 10 bases between them. Here the CDR3 reads CASSIDLDRQETQYF. In nucleotides, the CDR3 is TGTGCCAGTAGTATAGACTTGGACAGACAAGAGACCCAGTACTTC.

This chain links TRBV7-9 with TRBJ1-1; weak D call: TRBD1 (5 bases). The V gene lost 1 base and the J gene lost 5 bases, with 14 bases spanning the gap. The germline CDR1 and CDR2 sequences are SEHNR and FQNEAQ (reference sequence). The CDR3 consists of 15 residues. The CDR3 DNA follows: TGTGCCAGCAGCTTAGGAGTAAGGGGATCTACTGAAGCTTTCTTT. Its protein product is CASSLGVRGSTEAFF.

The rearrangement joins TRBV7-9 to TRBJ2-5; TRBD1 might be the D (6 bases). From germline, CDR1 is SEHNR and CDR2 FQNEAQ (reference sequence). V was clipped by 10 bases and J by 5 bases, with 14 bases between them. This CDR3 has 12 residues. The CDR3 DNA reads TGTGCCACACAGGGCCCCGGGGAGACCCAGTACTTC. It encodes CATQGPGETQYF.

The rearrangement joins TRBV28 to TRBJ1-2; TRBD1 is a possible D gene (6 bases). V shed 10 bases and J shed 2 bases, with 32 bases lying between them. This CDR3 contains 19 residues. CDR1 is MDHEN and CDR2 is SYDVKM in the germline V gene. CDR3 region: CATTMLTGRGVVQNYGYTF. The CDR3 region has the DNA TGTGCCACCACCATGTTGACAGGCCGGGGCGTAGTTCAGAACTATGGCTACACCTTC.

The genes are TRBV27 and TRBJ1-2, with no clear D. Trimming shortened V by 2 bases and J by 5 bases, and 9 bases separated the two germline ends. The CDR3 has 13 residues. The germline V gene has CDR1 MNHEY and CDR2 SMNVEV (reference sequence). DNA for the CDR3: TGTGCCAGCAGTTTAAGGAGGATGTATGGCTACACCTTC. Protein: CASSLRRMYGYTF.

The chain recombines TRBV10-2 with TRBJ1-5; 7 bases are shared with TRBD1. V lost 2 bases and J lost 7; bases outside the gene matches: 2. CDR3 size: 13 residues. The germline V gene has CDR1 WSHSY and CDR2 SAAADI. The CDR3 nucleotides are TGCGCCAGCAGTGAGGACAGGGACCAGCCCCAGCATTTT. It codes for CASSEDRDQPQHF.

The chain has TRBV5-1 and TRBJ1-2, with D perhaps TRBD1 (6 bases). V was pared by 0 bases and J by 3 bases, with 12 bases between. There are 15 residues in the CDR3. Germline CDR1 reads SGHRS; CDR2 reads YFSETQ. The CDR3 protein is CASSLEGGGDYGYTF. The CDR3 DNA reads as TGCGCCAGCAGCTTGGAGGGCGGGGGCGACTATGGCTACACCTTC.

V and J are TRBV19 and TRBJ1-1; 7 bases fit TRBD1. CDR3 length: 14 residues. V lost 3 bases to trimming and J lost 4 bases; unmatched junction nucleotides: 5. Per germline, CDR1 LNHDA and CDR2 SQIVND (reference sequence). The CDR3 nucleotides read TGTGCCAGTAGTATGATGTCAGGGGGCACTGAAGCTTTCTTT. It yields the protein CASSMMSGGTEAFF.

This clone has a single count. The CDR3 sequence is CASSYSPSEQYF. CDR3 DNA sequence: TGTGCCAGCAGTTACTCCCCCTCCGAGCAGTACTTC. The chain recombines TRBV6-6 with TRBJ2-7; no reliable D call. V was clipped by 0 bases and J by 6 bases, with 6 bases between them. The CDR3 spans 12 residues. Germline assignment: CDR1 MNHNY and CDR2 SVGAGI (reference sequence).

This clone was seen only a few times. V is TRBV7-9 and J is TRBJ1-2, with D maybe TRBD1 (5 bases). This CDR3 comprises 15 residues. The V end was cut by 5 bases, the J end by 4 bases, with 17 bases between. CDR1 and CDR2 from the germline V gene are SEHNR and FQNEAQ (reference sequence). The CDR3 reads CASSVGAGPSYGYTF. As DNA, the CDR3 is TGTGCCAGCAGCGTAGGGGCAGGGCCTAGCTATGGCTACACCTTC.

This clone appeared a single time. This sequence joins TRBV4-3 and TRBJ2-1; tentative D call: TRBD2 (7 bases). The CDR3 spans 17 residues. Germline V gives CDR1 LGHNA, CDR2 YSLEER. The V end lost 0 bases, the J end lost 2 bases, and 14 bases lay between the germline ends. The CDR3 DNA is TGCGCCAGCAGCCAAGATCTCCTAGGGGGGGCCTACAATGAGCAGTTCTTC. Its protein product is CASSQDLLGGAYNEQFF.

V gene TRBV5-4 combines with J gene TRBJ2-3, with D possibly TRBD1 on 5 matching bases. CDR1 is SGHNT, CDR2 YYREEE, per germline (reference sequence). Deletions cut 7 bases from V and 0 bases from J, with 18 bases between. The length of the CDR3 is 16 residues. The CDR3 region is CASLPDRQLSTDTQYF. The DNA for the CDR3 is TGTGCCAGCTTACCCGACAGACAGCTTAGCACAGATACGCAGTATTTT.

This chain links TRBV29-1 with TRBJ2-2; 9 positions match TRBD2. The germline V gene encodes CDR1 SQVTM and CDR2 ANQGSEA. The CDR3 spans 16 residues. Trimming at V came to 0 bases and at J to 6 bases, leaving 8 bases not matched to a gene. In DNA form, the CDR3 reads TGCAGCGTTGAAGATGTTGGCGGGGGGGCCCCCGGGGAGCTGTTTTTT. It is translated as CSVEDVGGGAPGELFF.

V is TRBV27 and J is TRBJ2-1; maybe TRBD2 (7 bases). V was cut by 6 bases and J by 7 bases, with 16 bases left in between. This CDR3 spans 14 amino acids. Germline values: CDR1 MNHEY, CDR2 SMNVEV (reference sequence). CDR3 sequence: CASRRGAPLNEQFF. The DNA of the CDR3 is TGTGCCAGCAGACGGGGGGCTCCTTTGAATGAGCAGTTCTTC.